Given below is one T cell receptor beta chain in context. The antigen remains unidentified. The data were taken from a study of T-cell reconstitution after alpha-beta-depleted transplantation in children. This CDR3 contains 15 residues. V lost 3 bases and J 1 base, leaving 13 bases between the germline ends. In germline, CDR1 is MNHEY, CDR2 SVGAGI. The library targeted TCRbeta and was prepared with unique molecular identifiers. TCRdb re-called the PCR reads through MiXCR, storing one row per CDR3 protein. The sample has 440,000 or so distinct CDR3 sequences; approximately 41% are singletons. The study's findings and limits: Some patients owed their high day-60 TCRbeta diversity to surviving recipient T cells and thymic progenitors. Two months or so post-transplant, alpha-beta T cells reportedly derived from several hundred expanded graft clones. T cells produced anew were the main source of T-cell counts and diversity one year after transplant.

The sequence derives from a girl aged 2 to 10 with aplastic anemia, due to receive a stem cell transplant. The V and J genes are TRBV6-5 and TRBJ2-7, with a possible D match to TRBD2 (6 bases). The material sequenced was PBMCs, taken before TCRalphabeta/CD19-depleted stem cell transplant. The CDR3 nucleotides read TGTGCCAGCAGTTATTCCGGGAGCCCTTCCTACGAGCAGTACTTC. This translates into CASSYSGSPSYEQYF.